The table lists the clone carrying this TCR beta chain with a few counts. Its antigen is still unknown. The sample comes from a study of beta chain features in type 1 diabetes. Sequencing targeted expressed TCRB transcripts, as all isolated RNA had been reverse transcribed. Profiling relied on immunoSEQ multiplex PCR, and the TCRdb table lists in-frame clones only, not all of them. The table includes about 650,000 clones, about an eighth detected once. This CDR3 has 18 amino acids. The germline V gene has CDR1 SGDLS and CDR2 YYNGEE. V dropped 0 bases and J dropped 9 bases, with 28 bases sitting between them. The study, taken as a whole, reports: Insertions were fewer and deletions more numerous at VDJ junctions in type 1 diabetes patients. Significant though moderate, a shortening of TCRB CDR3s appeared in all four CD4+ subsets of Type 1 diabetes patients.

Sorting with CD45RO/CCR7/CD25/CD127/CD95/CD27 yielded naive, central memory, regulatory and stem-like memory CD4+ cells. Each sorted fraction was over 95% pure. This chain joins TRBV9 and TRBJ2-7; maybe TRBD1 (6 bases). The sequencing sample was made of naive CD4+ T cells from blood. The TCR comes from a man younger than 40 with type 1 diabetes. The CDR3 DNA reads as TGTGCCAGCAGCGTAGAAGATGGAGTCCAGGGGACCCAACCGAGGCAGTACTTC. Amino acid sequence: CASSVEDGVQGTQPRQYF. Using reference TRBV9 and TRBJ2-7 for the parts outside the CDR3, the full variable domain is DSGVTQTPKHLITATGQRVTLRCSPRSGDLSVYWYQQSLDQGLQFLIQYYNGEERAKGNILERFSAQQFPDLHSELNLSSLELGDSALYFCASSVEDGVQGTQPRQYFGPGTRLTVT.